This TCR beta chain appears in the sequencing data of a study of blood T cell repertoires in COVID-19. Whole-study context: PBMCs, B-cell-depleted T cells, or T cells provided the cDNA or gDNA that made up the material.

Per the study methods: Estimation of nucleated cell counts relied on the amplification of reference gene primers. Sequenced by immunoSEQ multiplex PCR; TCRdb stores in-frame clones only, minus some. Clonal size and the V and J genes are those of that table, whereas D and trimming came from the DNA. Seen here are 250,000 or so clones, 85% observed once, and the top ten hold approximately 6.3%. Germline V gene data show CDR1 as SGHVS and CDR2 as FQNEAQ. The CDR3 totals 16 residues. Losses at the gene ends were 2 bases for V and 4 bases for J; bases not matched to a gene: 7. V gene TRBV7-8 combines with J gene TRBJ2-1; 8 bases are shared with TRBD1. Sequenced sample: peripheral blood. The receptor comes from a woman aged 55-70 years with active or convalescent COVID-19. The CDR3, as DNA: TGTGCCAGCAGCTTAAGGTTTCGGGACAGGTACAATGAGCAGTTCTTC. Protein sequence: CASSLRFRDRYNEQFF.